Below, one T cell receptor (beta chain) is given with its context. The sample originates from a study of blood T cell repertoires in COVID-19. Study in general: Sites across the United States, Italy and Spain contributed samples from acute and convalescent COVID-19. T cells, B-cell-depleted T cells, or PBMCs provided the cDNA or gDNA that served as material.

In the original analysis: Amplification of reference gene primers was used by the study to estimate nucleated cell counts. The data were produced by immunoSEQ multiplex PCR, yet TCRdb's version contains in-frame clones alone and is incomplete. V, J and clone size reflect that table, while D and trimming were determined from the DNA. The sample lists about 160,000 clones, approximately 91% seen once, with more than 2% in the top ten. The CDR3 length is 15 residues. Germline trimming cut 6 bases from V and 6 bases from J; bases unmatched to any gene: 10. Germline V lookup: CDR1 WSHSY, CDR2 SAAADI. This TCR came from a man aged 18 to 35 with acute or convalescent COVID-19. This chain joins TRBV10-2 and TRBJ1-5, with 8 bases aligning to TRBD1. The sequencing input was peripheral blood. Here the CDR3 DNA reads TGCGCCAGCAGGGTAACAGGGGGGATTTTTCAGCCCCAGCATTTT. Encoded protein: CASRVTGGIFQPQHF.